Listed here are 28 T cell receptor beta chains from one sample, sequenced in a study of T cell responses to AZD1222 COVID-19 vaccine. The table came from immunoSEQ multiplex PCR; TCRdb's copy has only in-frame clones and leaves some out. The profile shows some 130,000 clones, over 75% of them singletons. Sequenced here: peripheral blood, sampled on day 0 of AZD1222 vaccination. These TCRs come from an adult in good health.

The chain carries TRBV3-1 (or the pseudogene TRBV3-2) and TRBJ2-7; no definite D call. Trimming shortened V by 8 bases and J by 2 bases, and 7 bases separated the two germline ends. The CDR3 is 11 residues long. Germline V lookup: CDR1 LGHDT, CDR2 YNNKEL (reference sequence). CDR3 nucleotides: TGTGCCAGCGGTAGTCCCTACGAGCAGTACTTC. This gives the protein CASGSPYEQYF.

DNA of the CDR3: TGTGCCAGCAGCCAGGGGGGAAGCGGACGCACCGGGGAGCTGTTTTTT. Protein: CASSQGGSGRTGELFF. J is TRBJ2-2 and V is TRBV4-2, with D possibly matching TRBD2 (6 bases). CDR3 length: 16 amino acids. Trimming took off 3 bases at V and 4 bases at J, with 15 bases between the two ends. Per the germline V gene, CDR1 is LGHNA and CDR2 is YNFKEQ.

This clone showed up just a few times. CDR3 bases: TGTGCCAGCAGCCCACGGGCCACAGATACGCAGTATTTT. Protein product: CASSPRATDTQYF. This chain links TRBV6-6 with TRBJ2-3, with no clear D. Germline V lookup: CDR1 MNHNY, CDR2 SVGAGI (reference sequence). The V end lost 6 bases, the J end lost 2 bases, and 9 bases lay between the germline ends. This CDR3 contains 13 residues.

The CDR3 DNA reads TGTGCCAGCAGCTTAAGCGGTCTCTCCTACGAGCAGTACTTC. Protein: CASSLSGLSYEQYF. V is TRBV7-2 and J is TRBJ2-7; weak D call: TRBD2 (5 bases). This CDR3 is built from 14 residues. Looked up from germline, CDR1 is SGHTA and CDR2 is FQGNSA. Trimming shortened V by 2 bases and J by 0 bases, and 8 bases separated the two germline ends.

V gene TRBV6-5 combines with J gene TRBJ1-5; no firm D call. The CDR3 consists of 13 residues. From germline, CDR1 is MNHEY and CDR2 SVGAGI. V was trimmed by 8 bases and J by 7 bases, leaving 15 bases between them. The CDR3: CASRALGLQPQHF. The CDR3 DNA reads as TGTGCCAGCCGGGCCCTAGGACTACAGCCCCAGCATTTT.

The chain is built from TRBV2 and TRBJ2-5; D is unresolved. V was cut by 6 bases and J by 2 bases, with 10 bases left in between. This CDR3 is 13 amino acids long. Germline CDR1 and CDR2: SNHLY and FYNNEI. CDR3 in DNA: TGTGCCAGCAGCGAAAGCCCTCAAGAGACCCAGTACTTC. Translation: CASSESPQETQYF. The full variable domain, with the rest looked up from reference TRBV2 and TRBJ2-5, is EPEVTQTPSHQVTQMGQEVILRCVPISNHLYFYWYRQILGQKVEFLVSFYNNEISEKSEIFDDQFSVERPDGSNFTLKIRSTKLEDSAMYFCASSESPQETQYFGPGTRLLVL.

The CDR3 region has the DNA TGTGCCAGCAGTTTATACAGCTCCTCTCACGAAGGCTACACCTTC. Encoded protein: CASSLYSSSHEGYTF. V gene TRBV28 combines with J gene TRBJ1-2, with no clear D. CDR3 size: 15 residues. The V end was cut by 1 base, the J end by 8 bases, with 17 bases between. Per germline, CDR1 MDHEN and CDR2 SYDVKM.

This chain uses TRBV7-6 with TRBJ1-1; TRBD1 is a possible D gene (5 bases). Germline-derived CDR1 and CDR2 are SGHVS and FNYEAQ. The CDR3 has 13 amino acids. Trimming left V 5 bases short and J 10 bases short, with 17 bases between. The CDR3 sequence is CASSIMSMGLAFF. The CDR3 DNA sequence: TGTGCCAGCAGCATCATGAGTATGGGGCTAGCTTTCTTT.

In regard to this clone: Additional DNA sequences in this sample encode the identical CDR3. The chain is built from TRBV5-5 and TRBJ1-5; tentative D call: TRBD1 (6 bases). There are 14 residues in the CDR3. Germline loops: CDR1 SGHKS, CDR2 YYEKEE (reference sequence). V was trimmed by 2 bases and J by 4 bases, leaving 10 bases between them. Written as DNA, the CDR3 is TGTGCCAGCAGCTTAGGGGGAATAAATCAGCCCCAGCATTTT. Amino acid sequence: CASSLGGINQPQHF.

The rearrangement joins TRBV2 to TRBJ1-2; maybe TRBD1 (6 bases). V lost 3 bases and J 4 bases, leaving 9 bases between the germline ends. The CDR3 runs 13 residues. CDR1 and CDR2 (germline): SNHLY, FYNNEI. CDR3 protein: CASSDTGSYGYTF. CDR3 sequence (DNA): TGTGCCAGCAGTGATACAGGGAGCTATGGCTACACCTTC.

J is TRBJ1-5 and V is TRBV6-5; 7 nucleotides agree with TRBD1. V trimming: 7 bases; J trimming: 3 bases; junction bases outside the gene matches: 6. The CDR3 is 14 amino acids. Per the germline V gene, CDR1 is MNHEY and CDR2 is SVGAGI. The CDR3 DNA is TGTGCCAGCATGCAGGGGACAGCCAATCAGCCCCAGCATTTT. Its translation: CASMQGTANQPQHF.

The chain combines TRBV27 with TRBJ1-1, with unresolved D. The CDR3 sequence is 13 residues long. Per the germline V gene, CDR1 is MNHEY and CDR2 is SMNVEV (reference sequence). The ends were cut back, 7 bases at V and 3 bases at J, with 12 bases in the middle. CDR3 nucleotide sequence: TGTGCCAGCACCGGTTATTTGGACACTGAAGCTTTCTTT. It is translated as CASTGYLDTEAFF.

This clone showed up just once. V usage is TRBV3-1 (or the pseudogene TRBV3-2) and J usage is TRBJ1-1; D uncertain. The V end lost 2 bases, the J end lost 4 bases, and 11 bases lay between the germline ends. The CDR3 totals 14 residues. Germline V CDR1 and CDR2: LGHDT, YNNKEL (reference sequence). DNA for the CDR3: TGTGCCAGCAGCCAATCCCTTATGATCACTGAAGCTTTCTTT. This encodes CASSQSLMITEAFF.

The CDR3 nucleotides read TGTGCCAGCAGCCGCGAGGGACTAGCGAAAAACATTCAGTACTTC. It is translated as CASSREGLAKNIQYF. The chain links TRBV7-2 to TRBJ2-4; 10 bases line up with TRBD2. V shed 5 bases and J 4 bases; nucleotides not matched to a gene: 5. In germline, CDR1 is SGHTA, CDR2 FQGNSA. The CDR3 contains 15 residues.

This sequence joins TRBV6-5 and TRBJ2-7, with 11 bases that match TRBD1. Germline assignment: CDR1 MNHEY and CDR2 SVGAGI. The junction had 7 bases not matched to a gene; V was cut back by 11 bases and J by 1 base. CDR3 length: 14 residues. CDR3 protein: CASIGQGASYEQYF. The CDR3 DNA is TGTGCCTCTATTGGACAGGGGGCGTCCTACGAGCAGTACTTC.

V gene TRBV9 combines with J gene TRBJ2-5; D is tentatively TRBD1 or TRBD2 (5 bases each). V dropped 0 bases and J dropped 2 bases, with 11 bases sitting between them. The V gene's germline CDR1 is SGDLS and CDR2 YYNGEE. This CDR3 is built from 15 residues. Here the CDR3 reads CASSVVSGPQETQYF. CDR3 sequence (DNA): TGTGCCAGCAGCGTAGTTTCGGGGCCTCAAGAGACCCAGTACTTC.

The rearrangement joins TRBV28 to TRBJ1-4; D remains unclear. Germline values: CDR1 MDHEN, CDR2 SYDVKM. Trimming left V 10 bases short and J 8 bases short, with 17 bases between. This CDR3 contains 13 residues. As DNA, the CDR3 is TGTGCCACCAATAGCCCGACCGGCGAAAAACTGTTTTTT. It translates to CATNSPTGEKLFF.

This chain joins TRBV27 and TRBJ2-2; D is undetermined. Germline V gene data show CDR1 as MNHEY and CDR2 as SMNVEV (reference sequence). V gave up 10 bases and J gave up 6 bases, with 9 bases separating them. The CDR3 totals 11 residues. The CDR3 DNA is TGTGCCATCTCGATCGCCGGGGAGCTGTTTTTT. This codes for CAISIAGELFF.

The chain recombines TRBV2 with TRBJ1-5; no definite D call. The V gene's germline CDR1 is SNHLY and CDR2 FYNNEI. V gave up 5 bases and J gave up 0 bases, with 11 bases separating them. The CDR3 has 15 residues. The CDR3 nucleotides read TGTGCCAGCAGTAAGGACGGTTTTAGCAATCAGCCCCAGCATTTT. Translating gives CASSKDGFSNQPQHF.

This chain joins TRBV7-2 and TRBJ1-3, with 9 bases fitting TRBD1. The CDR3 totals 15 residues. The germline V gene has CDR1 SGHTA and CDR2 FQGNSA. With 5 bases clipped from V and 4 bases from J, the junction kept 6 bases outside the gene matches. CDR3 bases: TGTGCCAGCAGCCTACAGGGGGCGACGGGAAACACCATATATTTT. Encoded protein: CASSLQGATGNTIYF.

Note on this clone: Other DNA sequences from this sample encode an identical CDR3 as well. The V and J genes are TRBV20-1 and TRBJ2-3; no definite D call. Germline CDR1 DFQATT, CDR2 SNEGSKA (reference sequence). The CDR3 has 10 amino acids. With 3 bases removed from V and 2 bases from J, the gap between germline ends came to 0 bases. In DNA, the CDR3 is TGCAGTGCTAGCACAGATACGCAGTATTTT. This gives the protein CSASTDTQYF.

The chain recombines TRBV7-2 with TRBJ1-4; D is unresolved. CDR1 is SGHTA, CDR2 FQGNSA, per germline. The CDR3 has 15 residues. The V gene lost 1 base and the J gene lost 0 bases, with 6 bases spanning the gap. The CDR3 region has the DNA TGTGCCAGCAGCTTAGTGAGTGCAACTAATGAAAAACTGTTTTTT. Protein: CASSLVSATNEKLFF.

The chain uses TRBV7-3 and TRBJ1-1; unclear D gene. CDR1 and CDR2 (germline): SGHTA, FQGTGA. The CDR3 is made up of 13 amino acids. V shed 1 base and J shed 2 bases, with 5 bases lying between them. For the CDR3, the DNA is TGTGCCAGCAGCTTAAAGGATAACACTGAAGCTTTCTTT. Encoded protein: CASSLKDNTEAFF.

This clone was detected only once. J is TRBJ2-1 and V is TRBV5-4; TRBD1 aligns across 7 bases. CDR3 length: 16 residues. CDR1 is SGHNT, CDR2 YYREEE, per germline (reference sequence). Trimming removed 4 bases from V and 0 bases from J; junction bases left unmatched: 7. CDR3 in DNA: TGTGCCAGCAGCCCGGGGACAGCGAGCTCCTACAATGAGCAGTTCTTC. Protein product: CASSPGTASSYNEQFF.

The chain links TRBV27 to TRBJ2-5; tentatively, D is TRBD2 (6 bases). The V end lost 2 bases, the J end lost 3 bases, and 7 bases lay between the germline ends. This CDR3 region has 13 residues. Germline CDR1 MNHEY, CDR2 SMNVEV (reference sequence). The DNA for the CDR3 is TGTGCCAGCAGTTTAGGACTAAAAGAGACCCAGTACTTC. Translating it yields CASSLGLKETQYF.

The chain links TRBV6-6 to TRBJ1-2; TRBD1 might be the D (6 bases). CDR1 and CDR2 (germline): MNHNY, SVGAGI (reference sequence). The CDR3 has 13 residues. Trimming stripped 6 bases from V and 2 bases from J, with 10 bases between. The CDR3 spells CASSSGQNYGYTF. CDR3 DNA: TGTGCCAGCAGCTCAGGACAGAACTATGGCTACACCTTC.

This chain joins TRBV6-5 and TRBJ1-6, with 7 bases aligning to TRBD1. Losses at the gene ends were 11 bases for V and 7 bases for J; bases not matched to a gene: 11. There are 14 residues in the CDR3. Germline CDR1 reads MNHEY; CDR2 reads SVGAGI. The chain's CDR3 is CAGTRDSQNSPLHF. CDR3 nucleotides: TGTGCCGGCACCCGGGACAGCCAAAATTCACCCCTCCACTTT.

The rearrangement uses TRBV30 and TRBJ2-5, with D unclear. The V gene lost 7 bases and the J gene lost 3 bases, with 15 bases spanning the gap. This CDR3 has 13 residues. CDR1 is GTSNPN and CDR2 is SVGIG in the germline V gene (reference sequence). CDR3 bases: TGTGCCTTTACCACAGATAAGGAAGAGACCCAGTACTTC. Protein product: CAFTTDKEETQYF.